The 10 T cell receptor beta chains below were found in one sample sequenced in a study of cytomegalovirus exposure and HLA in healthy donors. Primers: 60 Vbeta forward and 13 Jbeta reverse. This table comes from immunoSEQ multiplex PCR, and its TCRdb copy is limited to in-frame clones, with some not included. The sample has roughly 200,000 clones, around 70% seen once; the top ten hold approximately 2.9%. Specimen: PBMCs. The origin of the receptors is a male donor in good health and CMV-seronegative.

The CDR3 loop is CASSFRLAGAREQFF. The DNA of the CDR3 is TGTGCCAGCAGCTTTAGACTAGCGGGAGCTCGTGAGCAGTTCTTC. The chain joins TRBV7-2 to TRBJ2-1; 12 bases map to TRBD2. V shed 3 bases, J shed 9 bases, and the junction held 6 bases outside the gene matches. The CDR3 sequence is 15 residues long. CDR1 and CDR2 from the germline V gene are SGHTA and FQGNSA.

The V call is TRBV28, the J call TRBJ1-2, with 8 bases identical to TRBD1. The CDR3 contains 16 residues. The V segment lost 7 bases and the J segment 2 bases; nucleotides outside the gene matches: 12. CDR1 MDHEN and CDR2 SYDVKM come from the germline V gene. CDR3 coding DNA: TGTGCCAGCACCCCTCCCCCAGGGGGCGCGAACTATGGCTACACCTTC. Its protein product is CASTPPPGGANYGYTF.

The table lists this clone with a count of one. The chain carries TRBV15 and TRBJ2-1; TRBD2 matches at 11 bases. Germline V CDR1 and CDR2: LNHNV, YYDKDF (reference sequence). With 0 bases clipped from V and 7 bases from J, the junction kept 5 bases outside the gene matches. This CDR3 is built from 16 residues. CDR3 residues: CATSRERASGRNEQFF. The CDR3 bases are TGTGCCACCAGCAGAGAAAGGGCTAGCGGGAGGAATGAGCAGTTCTTC.

The chain employs TRBV9 and TRBJ2-3; 9 nucleotides match TRBD1. CDR1 is SGDLS and CDR2 is YYNGEE in the germline V gene. The CDR3 runs 17 residues. Trimming cost V 3 bases and J 4 bases; bases outside gene matches: 12. The CDR3 DNA follows: TGTGCCAGCAGCGGGGGCCCCCGGGACAGGGTTTCAGATACGCAGTATTTT. Its translation is CASSGGPRDRVSDTQYF.

About this clone: The sample holds other DNA sequences that translate to the same CDR3. The chain has TRBV2 and TRBJ1-5; D not certain. The V and J ends lost 0 bases and 0 bases respectively, with 6 bases between them. CDR1 and CDR2 from the germline V gene are SNHLY and FYNNEI. The CDR3 spans 15 residues. CDR3 loop: CASSEARSSNQPQHF. As DNA, the CDR3 is TGTGCCAGCAGTGAAGCGCGGAGTAGCAATCAGCCCCAGCATTTT. Full variable domain (outside the CDR3, taken from reference TRBV2 and TRBJ1-5): EPEVTQTPSHQVTQMGQEVILRCVPISNHLYFYWYRQILGQKVEFLVSFYNNEISEKSEIFDDQFSVERPDGSNFTLKIRSTKLEDSAMYFCASSEARSSNQPQHFGDGTRLSIL.

The chain recombines TRBV4-1 with TRBJ1-4, with a tentative D call TRBD1 (5 bases). V was cut by 0 bases and J by 1 base, with 9 bases left in between. The length of the CDR3 is 16 residues. Germline CDR1 is MGHRA and CDR2 is YSYEKL. The CDR3 coding sequence is TGCGCCAGCAGCCAAGAGGGGCGCGTAACTAATGAAAAACTGTTTTTT. Translating it yields CASSQEGRVTNEKLFF.

This clone was observed a single time. V usage is TRBV5-1 and J usage is TRBJ1-1; a weak D match, TRBD1 (5 bases). This CDR3 has 18 amino acids. Trimming removed 0 bases at V and 5 bases at J, with 23 bases between. The germline V gene has CDR1 SGHRS and CDR2 YFSETQ. The CDR3 region is CASSLAEGRGAISTEAFF. The CDR3 bases are TGCGCCAGCAGCTTGGCCGAGGGGAGGGGAGCCATTAGTACTGAAGCTTTCTTT.

V usage is TRBV6-6 and J usage is TRBJ2-7; a possible D gene is TRBD2 (5 bases). The germline gives CDR1 MNHNY, CDR2 SVGAGI (reference sequence). V was trimmed by 8 bases and J by 5 bases, leaving 16 bases between them. This CDR3 region has 13 residues. The CDR3 here is CASRTGIAHEQYF. CDR3 nucleotides: TGTGCCAGCCGGACCGGGATAGCCCACGAGCAGTACTTC.

The chain carries TRBV19 and TRBJ1-1, with 9 bases aligning to TRBD1. This CDR3 contains 15 residues. The V gene's germline CDR1 is LNHDA and CDR2 SQIVND (reference sequence). Trimming cost V 5 bases and J 4 bases; bases outside gene matches: 8. The CDR3 loop is CASSLDRGMATEAFF. For the CDR3, the DNA is TGTGCCAGTAGTCTCGACAGGGGGATGGCCACTGAAGCTTTCTTT. Full variable domain (remainder filled in from reference TRBV19 and TRBJ1-1): DGGITQSPKYLFRKEGQNVTLSCEQNLNHDAMYWYRQDPGQGLRLIYYSQIVNDFQKGDIAEGYSVSREKKESFPLTVTSAQKNPTAFYLCASSLDRGMATEAFFGQGTRLTVV.

The table lists this clone with a few counts. The CDR3 coding sequence is TGTGCCAGCAGCCTGGGGGTGAGCGGGGGATCTTACAATGAGCAGTTCTTC. It is translated as CASSLGVSGGSYNEQFF. This chain connects TRBV7-2 to TRBJ2-1, with 8 bases that match TRBD2. The ends lost 5 bases at V and 4 bases at J; junction bases unmatched: 13. This CDR3 contains 17 residues. CDR1 is SGHTA, CDR2 FQGNSA, per germline.